The following is a T cell receptor (beta chain) sequence with its context. With V trimmed by 2 bases and J by 4 bases, 3 bases remained unmatched. Germline V lookup: CDR1 LGHNA, CDR2 YNFKEQ. The CDR3 is 14 residues long. TCRdb's copy holds only in-frame clones and misses some; the assay was immunoSEQ multiplex PCR. The table includes about 2.5 million clones, about 90% detected once. The data originate from a study of shared clonotypes between healthy human individuals. V and J are TRBV4-2 and TRBJ1-2; 8 bases line up with TRBD1. The sample comprised naive CD4+ T cells from PBMCs. Stated subset: CD45RA+ positively selected. The clonotype comes from a man aged 18 to 35 in good health. Some clones in this sample may be carry-over from other donors' samples. CDR3 in DNA: TGTGCCAGCAGCCAAAGACAGGGGAGCTATGGCTACACCTTC. Translation gives CASSQRQGSYGYTF.